The text below deals with one T cell receptor beta chain. The antigen is not known. This CDR3 region has 15 residues. J lost 0 bases, V lost 6 bases, and 8 bases had no gene match. Germline loops: CDR1 SGDLS, CDR2 YYNGEE. CD8 cells regarded as naive lacked CD45RO, were positively chosen for CCR7, and omitted terminally differentiated effector memory CD45RA+ cells. Only Caucasian adults living in Nashville, Tennessee served as donors. The data derive from a study of shared clonotypes between healthy human individuals. Findings of the study overall: Non-shared clonotypes had lower generation probabilities than those shared by all four donors.

In the authors' workflow: As immunoSEQ supplied junction-only sequences (without quality scores), filtering differed. Measured with immunoSEQ multiplex PCR; TCRdb has only the in-frame clones, and not every one. V, J and clone size were drawn from that table, and D and trimming were deduced from the DNA. The sample contains roughly 2.1 million clones, about 93% of which appear only once. This chain uses TRBV9 with TRBJ2-7; 8 nucleotides align to TRBD2. The TCR sequence derives from a man aged 18-30 years in good health. Some clones in this sample may be carry-over from other donors' samples. The sequenced material came from naive CD8+ T cells from PBMCs. The CDR3: CASIKTSGNSYEQYF. The CDR3 DNA reads TGTGCCAGCATCAAAACTAGCGGAAACTCCTACGAGCAGTACTTC. The full variable domain, with the rest looked up from reference TRBV9 and TRBJ2-7, is DSGVTQTPKHLITATGQRVTLRCSPRSGDLSVYWYQQSLDQGLQFLIQYYNGEERAKGNILERFSAQQFPDLHSELNLSSLELGDSALYFCASIKTSGNSYEQYFGPGTRLTVT.